One sample yielded the 5 T cell receptor beta chains listed below, sequenced in a study of control samples from healthy donors and cancer patients. The table came from immunoSEQ multiplex PCR; TCRdb's copy has only in-frame clones and leaves some out. The top ten clones hold roughly 2.5% of a sample with around 140,000 clones, more than 80% of them seen once. The sample was blood. These receptors were taken from a man aged 35 to 55 in good health.

The rearrangement links TRBV11-2 to TRBJ2-1, with D possibly TRBD2 on 5 matching bases. The CDR3 sequence is 14 residues long. V was trimmed by 1 base and J by 4 bases, leaving 8 bases between them. CDR1 SGHAT and CDR2 FQNNGV come from the germline V gene. The CDR3 sequence: CASSLASRYNEQFF. The CDR3 DNA is TGTGCCAGCAGCTTAGCTAGCCGGTACAATGAGCAGTTCTTC.

This chain connects TRBV5-6 to TRBJ2-5; 7 bases are a match to TRBD2. This CDR3 has 14 amino acids. V trimming: 0 bases; J trimming: 1 base; junction bases outside the gene matches: 0. Germline V gene data show CDR1 as SGHDT and CDR2 as YYEEEE. CDR3 in DNA: TGTGCCAGCAGCTTGGGCGGGGGCCAAGAGACCCAGTACTTC. As protein: CASSLGGGQETQYF.

CDR3 DNA sequence: TGTGCCAGTAGTATTAGGAATTTCAGGGGCAATCAGCCCCAGCATTTT. It yields the protein CASSIRNFRGNQPQHF. The rearrangement uses TRBV19 and TRBJ1-5; tentatively, D is TRBD1 (5 bases). The CDR3 runs to 16 residues. V lost 3 bases to trimming and J lost 2 bases, with 14 bases between them. The germline V gene encodes CDR1 LNHDA and CDR2 SQIVND (reference sequence). The whole variable domain, filled in from reference TRBV19 and TRBJ1-5, reads DGGITQSPKYLFRKEGQNVTLSCEQNLNHDAMYWYRQDPGQGLRLIYYSQIVNDFQKGDIAEGYSVSREKKESFPLTVTSAQKNPTAFYLCASSIRNFRGNQPQHFGDGTRLSIL.

V gene TRBV6-5 combines with J gene TRBJ1-6; TRBD1 matches at 7 bases. The CDR3 is 15 amino acids. Trimming took 3 bases from V and 9 from J; bases not matched to a gene: 8. Germline CDR1 is MNHEY and CDR2 is SVGAGI. The DNA of the CDR3 is TGTGCCAGCAGTTATAACAGGGGAGCCGGTTCACCCCTCCACTTT. It specifies CASSYNRGAGSPLHF.

V gene TRBV14 combines with J gene TRBJ1-4; 7 bases are shared with TRBD1. Trimming cost V 3 bases and J 16 bases; bases outside gene matches: 11. The CDR3 loop spans 13 amino acids. Germline V gene data show CDR1 as SGHDN and CDR2 as FVKESK. The CDR3 is CASSQTPDRVPFF. DNA of the CDR3: TGTGCCAGCAGCCAGACGCCTGACAGGGTCCCGTTTTTT. Complete variable domain (other parts from reference TRBV14 and TRBJ1-4): EAGVTQFPSHSVIEKGQTVTLRCDPISGHDNLYWYRRVMGKEIKFLLHFVKESKQDESGMPNNRFLAERTGGTYSTLKVQPAELEDSGVYFCASSQTPDRVPFFGSGTQLSVL.